One sample yielded the 17 T cell receptor beta chains listed below, sequenced in a study of STAT5B mutations in CD4+ large granular lymphocyte leukemia. Sequencing was performed with immunoSEQ multiplex PCR; in TCRdb, only in-frame clones are kept and a portion is missing. The sample has around 30,000 clones; about two thirds are singletons. Sample: CD4+ T cells from blood buffy coats. These receptors came from a human donor in good health.

The chain combines TRBV6-6 with TRBJ2-5, with a possible D match to TRBD2 (5 bases). This CDR3 spans 14 amino acids. V was cut by 6 bases and J by 5 bases, with 16 bases left in between. Germline V gene data show CDR1 as MNHNY and CDR2 as SVGAGI (reference sequence). The CDR3 DNA is TGTGCCAGCAGCCTTACAGATAGGAGGGAGACCCAGTACTTC. Translating it yields CASSLTDRRETQYF.

The gene calls are TRBV2 and TRBJ2-7; D not resolved. Germline CDR1 is SNHLY and CDR2 is FYNNEI. There are 12 residues in the CDR3. Trimming removed 3 bases from V and 2 bases from J, with 5 bases in between. CDR3 protein: CASSDVAYEQYF. The CDR3 region has the DNA TGTGCCAGCAGTGATGTAGCCTACGAGCAGTACTTC.

This clone was counted a single time. J is TRBJ1-2 and V is TRBV6-1; TRBD1 is a possible D gene (6 bases). The CDR3 has 13 amino acids. V dropped 2 bases and J dropped 7 bases, with 11 bases sitting between them. Germline V gene lookup returns CDR1 MNHNS and CDR2 SASEGT. CDR3 in DNA: TGTGCCAGCAGTGAAAGGGGGGTGGGTGGCTACACCTTC. The encoded protein is CASSERGVGGYTF.

The chain carries TRBV4-2 and TRBJ2-6; no firm D call. Trimming cost V 0 bases and J 0 bases, with 12 bases left between them. The CDR3 has 18 amino acids. Germline assignment: CDR1 LGHNA and CDR2 YNFKEQ. The CDR3 here is CASSQDLGSPSGANVLTF. The DNA for the CDR3 is TGTGCCAGCAGCCAAGATCTAGGCAGCCCCTCTGGGGCCAACGTCCTGACTTTC.

This rearrangement joins TRBV5-1 to TRBJ1-5; D is undetermined. Germline V gene lookup returns CDR1 SGHRS and CDR2 YFSETQ. The CDR3 has 15 amino acids. The V end lost 0 bases, the J end lost 3 bases, and 10 bases lay between the germline ends. The CDR3: CASSLAGYSNQPQHF. CDR3 DNA sequence: TGCGCCAGCAGCTTGGCGGGGTATTCCAATCAGCCCCAGCATTTT.

The genes are TRBV7-9 and TRBJ1-4; D is undetermined. CDR3 size: 14 residues. Germline lookup yields CDR1 SEHNR and CDR2 FQNEAQ (reference sequence). V shed 5 bases and J shed 8 bases, with 15 bases lying between them. CDR3 region: CASSPPRGREKLFF. Written as DNA, the CDR3 is TGTGCCAGCAGCCCCCCACGAGGGCGCGAAAAACTGTTTTTT.

This clone was recorded a few times. V gene TRBV5-3 combines with J gene TRBJ1-5, with 7 bases fitting TRBD1. TRBV5-3 is classed as an ORF, of uncertain function. The V gene end was trimmed by 3 bases and the J gene end by 7 bases; junction bases not matched to a gene: 16. The CDR3 length is 17 residues. Written as DNA, the CDR3 is TGTGCCAGAAGCTCCCAACCACCCGACAGGGTGCACCAGCCCCAGCATTTT. As protein: CARSSQPPDRVHQPQHF.

The genes are TRBV4-1 and TRBJ2-1, with D tentatively TRBD1 (5 bases). CDR1 is MGHRA and CDR2 is YSYEKL in the germline V gene. This CDR3 contains 15 residues. Trimming took off 1 base at V and 5 bases at J, with 12 bases between the two ends. This CDR3 is CASSQGGAANNEQFF. The CDR3 coding sequence is TGCGCCAGCAGCCAAGGTGGGGCAGCCAACAATGAGCAGTTCTTC.

This clone was observed a single time. The J gene is TRBJ2-7, the V gene TRBV18; 8 nucleotides align to TRBD2. The germline V gene has CDR1 KGHSH and CDR2 LQKENI. V lost 1 base to trimming and J lost 10 bases; unmatched junction nucleotides: 12. This CDR3 region has 15 residues. CDR3: CASSPLAGTRMDQYF. CDR3 nucleotide sequence: TGTGCCAGCTCACCACTTGCAGGGACTAGGATGGATCAGTACTTC.

This clone was observed a few times. This chain uses TRBV4-2 with TRBJ1-1; TRBD1 is a possible D gene (6 bases). Germline V gene lookup returns CDR1 LGHNA and CDR2 YNFKEQ. Trimming took off 5 bases at V and 5 bases at J, with 15 bases between the two ends. CDR3 size: 14 residues. In nucleotides, the CDR3 is TGTGCCAGCAGCACCCAAGGGAGGGGGACTGAAGCTTTCTTT. Its protein product is CASSTQGRGTEAFF.

The rearrangement links TRBV5-5 to TRBJ2-5; no firm D call. V lost 4 bases, J lost 5 bases, and 21 bases lay in between. CDR3 length: 16 residues. Germline V gives CDR1 SGHKS, CDR2 YYEKEE (reference sequence). The CDR3 protein is CASSLEPAAAWETQYF. In nucleotides, the CDR3 is TGTGCCAGCAGCCTAGAACCCGCCGCGGCGTGGGAGACCCAGTACTTC.

This clone was detected once. The V gene is TRBV7-2, the J gene TRBJ1-3; TRBD1 might be the D (6 bases). Germline V gives CDR1 SGHTA, CDR2 FQGNSA. The CDR3 is 15 residues long. V was trimmed by 0 bases and J by 4 bases, leaving 10 bases between them. CDR3 protein: CASSLAGGRGNTIYF. DNA of the CDR3: TGTGCCAGCAGCTTAGCCGGGGGCAGGGGAAACACCATATATTTT. Filled out from reference TRBV7-2 and TRBJ1-3, the complete variable domain reads GAGVSQSPSNKVTEKGKDVELRCDPISGHTALYWYRQSLGQGLEFLIYFQGNSAPDKSGLPSDRFSAERTGGSVSTLTIQRTQQEDSAVYLCASSLAGGRGNTIYFGEGSWLTVV.

This clone has only a few counts. The chain joins TRBV2 to TRBJ1-1; D gene uncertain. Per the germline V gene, CDR1 is SNHLY and CDR2 is FYNNEI. The ends were cut back, 0 bases at V and 0 bases at J, with 8 bases in the middle. This CDR3 contains 15 residues. CDR3 sequence: CASSEALRVNTEAFF. As DNA, the CDR3 is TGTGCCAGCAGTGAAGCGCTGCGGGTGAACACTGAAGCTTTCTTT.

V gene TRBV9 combines with J gene TRBJ2-7; no definite D call. The V gene lost 4 bases and the J gene lost 5 bases, with 22 bases spanning the gap. Per germline, CDR1 SGDLS and CDR2 YYNGEE. The CDR3 is 16 residues long. This CDR3 is CASSPGMLGFSNEQYF. The CDR3 DNA sequence: TGTGCCAGCAGCCCGGGCATGTTAGGGTTCTCAAACGAGCAGTACTTC. The complete variable domain, with remaining parts taken from reference TRBV9 and TRBJ2-7, reads DSGVTQTPKHLITATGQRVTLRCSPRSGDLSVYWYQQSLDQGLQFLIQYYNGEERAKGNILERFSAQQFPDLHSELNLSSLELGDSALYFCASSPGMLGFSNEQYFGPGTRLTVT.

The chain carries TRBV5-8 and TRBJ2-3, with D tentatively TRBD1 (5 bases). Germline loops: CDR1 SGHTS, CDR2 YDEGEE. The CDR3 runs 15 residues. Trimming left V 3 bases short and J 2 bases short, with 13 bases between. CDR3 sequence (DNA): TGTGCCAGCAGCTCCGACAGCCTACCCACAGATACGCAGTATTTT. It encodes CASSSDSLPTDTQYF. The full variable domain, rest sourced from reference TRBV5-8 and TRBJ2-3, is EAGVTQSPTHLIKTRGQQATLRCSPISGHTSVYWYQQALGLGLQFLLWYDEGEERNRGNFPPRFSGRQFPNYSSELNVNALELEDSALYLCASSSDSLPTDTQYFGPGTRLTVL.

V and J are TRBV21-1 and TRBJ1-2. TRBV21-1 represents a pseudogene. The CDR3 sequence is 16 residues long. The CDR3 protein is CASSKGGPPADYGYTF. CDR3 in DNA: TGTGCCAGCAGCAAAGGTGGCCCCCCGGCCGATTATGGCTACACCTTC.

The chain links TRBV27 to TRBJ1-2; TRBD1 might be the D (5 bases). This CDR3 is built from 14 residues. Looked up from germline, CDR1 is MNHEY and CDR2 is SMNVEV (reference sequence). With 2 bases removed from V and 7 bases from J, the gap between germline ends came to 14 bases. The CDR3 nucleotides are TGTGCCAGCAGTTTAGATGGCAGGGAACTTGGCTACACCTTC. Encoded protein: CASSLDGRELGYTF.